This T cell receptor beta chain originates from a study of cytomegalovirus exposure and HLA in healthy donors. General study points: A missense variant in DCLRE1C was later tied to TCR beta V- and J-gene trimming.

The PCR contained 60 Vbeta and 13 Jbeta primers. Here immunoSEQ multiplex PCR was the method, and the copy in TCRdb shows in-frame clones only, minus some. The data hold about 98,000 clones, with under 85% observed a single time. Comment on this clone: Its antigen is undetermined.

This sequence was found in a man aged 18 to 29 in good health and CMV-seropositive. The source material was PBMCs.

CDR3 DNA: TGTGCCAGCGGGCGGACTGAGTACTATGGCTACACCTTC. Translation gives CASGRTEYYGYTF. This sequence joins TRBV6-1 and TRBJ1-2; D is undetermined. The CDR3 sequence is 13 residues long. Germline V gene lookup returns CDR1 MNHNS and CDR2 SASEGT. The V end was cut by 8 bases, the J end by 3 bases, with 13 bases between.